A selection of T cell receptor beta chains follows, all from one sample in a study of blood T cell repertoires in COVID-19. The table came from immunoSEQ multiplex PCR; TCRdb's copy has only in-frame clones and leaves some out. Of about 67,000 clones in the sample, about 90% are singletons; the top ten hold 4% to 5.5%. Sample: peripheral blood. Receptor source: a man aged 45-65 years with active COVID-19. Both conserved end residues are part of each CDR3. The D gene is left open where the match is weak. Size values are once, few and many counts, or a class for expanded clones, and some rows have none.

d_call j_call clone_size v_call cdr3_nt cdr3_aa
TRBD1 TRBJ2-6 . TRBV6-6 TGTGCCAGCAGTCCCAGAGACAGGGGGCATGGTGGGGCCAACGTCCTGACTTTC CASSPRDRGHGGANVLTF
. TRBJ2-2 once TRBV2 TGTGCCAGCAGGGGTAAAAGGGAGGAGAACACCGGGGAGCTGTTTTTT CASRGKREENTGELFF
TRBD2 TRBJ2-7 . TRBV5-5 TGTGCCAGCAGCGAACATTTTAGCGGGTCCTACGAGCAGTACTTC CASSEHFSGSYEQYF
TRBD1 TRBJ1-2 . TRBV5-6 TGTGCCAGCAGCCCCGCAGGGGGCCAGGCTGGCTACACCTTC CASSPAGGQAGYTF
TRBD2 TRBJ2-2 . TRBV29-1 TGCAGCGTTGGACTAGCGGAAACGAACACCGGGGAGCTGTTTTTT CSVGLAETNTGELFF
TRBD1 TRBJ2-6 . TRBV18 TGTGCCAGCTCACCCGATCAGGGGGCTGGGGCCAACGTCCTGACTTTC CASSPDQGAGANVLTF
TRBD2 TRBJ2-1 . TRBV7-8 TGTGCCAGCAGCGCCGGGACTAGCGGGAGTTTCTCCAATGAGCAGTTCTTC CASSAGTSGSFSNEQFF
TRBD1 TRBJ1-4 . TRBV7-7 TGTGCTAGCAGCTTCGGACAGGGGGCTGGCGAAAAACTGTTTTTT CASSFGQGAGEKLFF
TRBD1 TRBJ1-2 . TRBV3-1/TRBV3-2 TGTGCCAGCAGCCCGGACAGGGGGCGGTACTATGGCTACACCTTC CASSPDRGRYYGYTF
. TRBJ2-5 . TRBV4-1 TGCGCCAGCAACCCAGGGGGGTCCGCCCTCCAAGAGACCCAGTACTTC CASNPGGSALQETQYF
. TRBJ2-1 . TRBV11-2 TGTGCCAGCAGCTCGGGGGCGGGAGTAAACAATGAGCAGTTCTTC CASSSGAGVNNEQFF
TRBD2 TRBJ2-3 . TRBV19 TGTGCCAGTAGTTCCCCGCTTAGCGGGAGAAGTACAGATACGCAGTATTTT CASSSPLSGRSTDTQYF
. TRBJ1-4 . TRBV19 TGTGCCAGTAGTAGTACCGGTAGAGAAAAACTGTTTTTT CASSSTGREKLFF
TRBD1 TRBJ1-2 . TRBV28 TGTGCCAGCAGTTTGACAGGGAGGATGGACTATGGCTACACCTTC CASSLTGRMDYGYTF
. TRBJ1-2 . TRBV27 TGTGCCAGCCTACCCGCGGGGGGAAGTGGCTACACCTTC CASLPAGGSGYTF
TRBD1 TRBJ1-1 . TRBV2 TGTGCCAGCAGTCACGGGACAGAGAACACTGAAGCTTTCTTT CASSHGTENTEAFF
TRBD1 TRBJ1-2 once TRBV30 TGTGCCTGGAACCCAGGGGGCGCAGGAGGCTACACCTTC CAWNPGGAGGYTF
TRBD1 TRBJ1-2 . TRBV29-1 TGCAGCGCCACGACAGGGAGCTATGGCTACACCTTC CSATTGSYGYTF
. TRBJ2-2 . TRBV5-1 TGCGCCAGCAGCTCGAAGGGGAACGCGAACACCGGGGAGCTGTTTTTT CASSSKGNANTGELFF
TRBD1 TRBJ2-1 . TRBV6-6 TGTGCCAGCATCGGGACAGCCCCCTACAATGAGCAGTTCTTC CASIGTAPYNEQFF
TRBD2 TRBJ2-1 . TRBV5-6 TGTGCCAGCAGCCAGCCGGGACTAGTCAATGAGCAGTTCTTC CASSQPGLVNEQFF
TRBD2 TRBJ2-2 . TRBV9 TGTGCCAGCAGCGTAGGAGCGGGAGCGTGGGGGACCGGGGAGCTGTTTTTT CASSVGAGAWGTGELFF
TRBD1 TRBJ1-5 once TRBV19 TGTGCCAGTACCAATAGACAGGGTAGTTGGAATCAGCCCCAGCATTTT CASTNRQGSWNQPQHF
. TRBJ2-4 . TRBV18 TGTGCCAGCTCCCCCTCCTCGGGATTTGACATTCAGTACTTC CASSPSSGFDIQYF
. TRBJ1-1 . TRBV11-2 TGTGCCAGCAGAGCAAACACTGAAGCTTTCTTT CASRANTEAFF
. TRBJ2-5 . TRBV5-1 TGCGCCAGCAGCATCGGGACAATGGTGGGGCAAGAGACCCAGTACTTC CASSIGTMVGQETQYF
TRBD2 TRBJ2-1 . TRBV6-4 TGTGCCAGCAGTATAGCGGGAGTATCAGGGAATGAGCAGTTCTTC CASSIAGVSGNEQFF
. TRBJ2-3 . TRBV7-2 TGTGCCAGCAGCCAGGTTGGACCGGGGGCAGATACGCAGTATTTT CASSQVGPGADTQYF
. TRBJ2-7 few TRBV7-7 TGTGCTAGCAGCTTAGTTGTGCAGTCCTACGAGCAGTACTTC CASSLVVQSYEQYF
. TRBJ2-2 few TRBV5-1 TGCGCCAGCAGCCTTGGACAGGGAGGGGCCGGGGAGCTGTTTTTT CASSLGQGGAGELFF
. TRBJ1-2 . TRBV6-1 TGTGCCAGCAGTGATAATCCCTACCGGGGCTACACCTTC CASSDNPYRGYTF
. TRBJ2-1 . TRBV20-1 TGCAGTGCTAAGACAAATGAGCAGTTCTTC CSAKTNEQFF
. TRBJ2-7 . TRBV24-1 TGTGCCACCAGTGATTTACAAGAGCAGTACTTC CATSDLQEQYF
. TRBJ2-2 . TRBV27 TGTGCCAGCAGTTCTAGGACAGTAAACACCGGGGAGCTGTTTTTT CASSSRTVNTGELFF
. TRBJ1-6 . TRBV3-1/TRBV3-2 TGTGCCAGCAGCCAAGGGGTCGGCAGGCACGGATCACCCCTCCACTTT CASSQGVGRHGSPLHF
. TRBJ2-3 . TRBV20-1 TGCAGTGCTAAGACAGTTGATACGCAGTATTTT CSAKTVDTQYF
. TRBJ1-1 few TRBV4-3 TGCGCCAGCAGCCAAGAAAGGGGACAAAGGGCTTTCTTT CASSQERGQRAFF
TRBD2 TRBJ2-7 . TRBV9 TGTGCCAGCAGTGTAGGACTAGGGACTGACGAGCAGTACTTC CASSVGLGTDEQYF
. TRBJ2-4 . TRBV7-9 TGTGCCAGCAGCTCTAAAAACATTCAGTACTTC CASSSKNIQYF
. TRBJ1-6 . TRBV18 TGTGCCAGCTCACCGACAGCCTCCTATAATTCACCCCTCCACTTT CASSPTASYNSPLHF
TRBD1 TRBJ2-5 . TRBV3-1/TRBV3-2 TGTGCCAGCAGCCTTGGACAGGGGCGGACCCAGTACTTC CASSLGQGRTQYF
TRBD2 TRBJ2-3 . TRBV3-1/TRBV3-2 TGTGCCAGCAGCCAAGGGGGAGGATTGGCGGGAGGCACAGATACGCAGTATTTT CASSQGGGLAGGTDTQYF
. TRBJ1-2 . TRBV6-8 TGTGCCAGCAGTTACGCGGACGGGGGAGGGTTTTATGGCTACACCTTC CASSYADGGGFYGYTF
TRBD1 TRBJ1-2 once TRBV4-3 TGCGCCAGCAGCGCAATGGGACAGGGGTTTTATGGCTACACCTTC CASSAMGQGFYGYTF
TRBD2 TRBJ2-1 few TRBV18 TGTGCCAGCTCACCACGGACTAGCGGGAGTATTTCCTACAATGAGCAGTTCTTC CASSPRTSGSISYNEQFF
TRBD2 TRBJ2-1 . TRBV6-5 TGTGCCAGCAGTCCCTCTAGCGGAAATTCCCATGAGCAGTTCTTC CASSPSSGNSHEQFF
. TRBJ1-2 . TRBV6-5 TGTGCCAGCAGTTACACCCAGACAGGATCCTATGGCTACACCTTC CASSYTQTGSYGYTF
. TRBJ2-7 . TRBV18 TGTGCCAGCTCACCTACTCAGTCTATCGCGGGCGAGCAGTACTTC CASSPTQSIAGEQYF
TRBD1 TRBJ2-3 once TRBV6-1 TGTGCCAGCAGTGCCGCCCCTTTCACAGGGGACCCCACAGATACGCAGTATTTT CASSAAPFTGDPTDTQYF
. TRBJ2-7 once TRBV20-1 TGCAGTGCTAGTCGCCGGACAGCAACGGGGGAGCAGTACTTC CSASRRTATGEQYF